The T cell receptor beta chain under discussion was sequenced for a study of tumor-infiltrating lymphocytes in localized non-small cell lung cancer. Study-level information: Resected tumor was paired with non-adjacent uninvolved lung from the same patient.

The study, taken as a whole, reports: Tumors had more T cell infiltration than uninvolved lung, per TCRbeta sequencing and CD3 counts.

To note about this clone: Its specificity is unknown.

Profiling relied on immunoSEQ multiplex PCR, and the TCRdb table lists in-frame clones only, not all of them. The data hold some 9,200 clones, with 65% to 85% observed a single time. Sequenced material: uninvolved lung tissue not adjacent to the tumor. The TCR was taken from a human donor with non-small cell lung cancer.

In DNA, the CDR3 is TGTGCCAGCAGCAGAATAGCGGGAGCAGCGGAGACCCAGTACTTC. This codes for CASSRIAGAAETQYF. The chain uses TRBV6-4 and TRBJ2-5; TRBD2 matches at 9 bases. With 6 bases clipped from V and 5 bases from J, the junction kept 10 bases outside the gene matches. The length of the CDR3 is 15 residues. Germline values: CDR1 MRHNA, CDR2 SNTAGT.